These T cell receptor beta chains were read from a single sample in a study of blood T cell repertoires in COVID-19. Sequencing used immunoSEQ multiplex PCR; TCRdb keeps in-frame clones, though not all of them. The table records some 330,000 clones, roughly 90% of them present only once. The sequencing input was peripheral blood. Receptors were obtained from a woman aged 50 to 60 with active or convalescent COVID-19. The CDR3 runs from the conserved cysteine through the conserved F or W. Fields, in order: J gene, V gene, clone size, D gene, CDR3 protein, CDR3 DNA. A D gene is named only where the DNA matches it firmly. Clone size is stated in some rows and not others, as once, few, many or a class when expanded.

TRBJ1-6	TRBV5-1	.	TRBD1	CASSPGTGSNSPLHF	TGCGCCAGCAGCCCCGGGACAGGGTCTAATTCACCCCTCCACTTT
TRBJ1-4	TRBV3-1/TRBV3-2	.	.	CASSHEGTPNNEKLFF	TGTGCCAGCAGCCATGAGGGGACACCCAATAATGAAAAACTGTTTTTT
TRBJ1-3	TRBV11-2	.	TRBD1	CASSPSTGPGNTIYF	TGTGCCAGCAGCCCTTCGACAGGGCCTGGAAACACCATATATTTT
TRBJ2-5	TRBV18	once	.	CASSPSGFQETQYF	TGTGCCAGCTCGCCTTCGGGGTTCCAAGAGACCCAGTACTTC
TRBJ2-3	TRBV30	.	.	CAWIPQGRGNTDTQYF	TGTGCCTGGATACCCCAGGGTAGGGGTAACACAGATACGCAGTATTTT
TRBJ2-7	TRBV6-5	once	TRBD2	CASSLAGLSYEQYF	TGTGCCAGCAGCCTAGCGGGGCTAAGCTACGAGCAGTACTTC
TRBJ1-2	TRBV7-2	once	.	CASSLGGGGYGYTF	TGTGCCAGCAGCTTAGGCGGGGGCGGCTATGGCTACACCTTC
TRBJ2-1	TRBV7-7	.	TRBD1	CASSLDRASYNEQFF	TGTGCTAGCAGCTTAGACAGGGCCTCCTACAATGAGCAGTTCTTC
TRBJ1-2	TRBV30	.	TRBD1	CAWRSQGANYGYTF	TGTGCCTGGAGGTCACAGGGGGCGAACTATGGCTACACCTTC
TRBJ2-7	TRBV29-1	.	TRBD2	CTALSGLAGSEQYF	TGCACCGCCCTTTCGGGACTAGCGGGATCCGAGCAGTACTTC
TRBJ2-1	TRBV11-2	.	.	CASSRRGNEQFF	TGTGCCAGCAGTCGTAGGGGGAATGAGCAGTTCTTC
TRBJ2-3	TRBV4-1	.	TRBD2	CASSQVAGGTDTQYF	TGCGCCAGCAGCCAGGTAGCGGGGGGAACAGATACGCAGTATTTT
TRBJ1-1	TRBV5-3	.	TRBD1	CARSLTSPGTGAVGTEAFF	TGTGCCAGAAGCTTGACGAGTCCCGGGACAGGCGCGGTTGGCACTGAAGCTTTCTTT
TRBJ2-5	TRBV5-1	.	TRBD2	CASSLSGKQETQYF	TGCGCCAGCAGCTTGAGCGGGAAACAAGAGACCCAGTACTTC
TRBJ1-2	TRBV7-3	.	TRBD1	CALIMTGGVNYGYTF	TGTGCCCTAATCATGACAGGGGGCGTAAACTATGGCTACACCTTC
TRBJ1-2	TRBV30	.	.	CAWSRGGARGTMGYTF	TGTGCCTGGAGTCGAGGGGGGGCGCGGGGGACTATGGGCTACACCTTC
TRBJ1-1	TRBV5-8	.	.	CASIPGTKENTEAFF	TGTGCCAGCATTCCAGGGACTAAGGAGAACACTGAAGCTTTCTTT
TRBJ1-2	TRBV4-3	.	.	CASSQEQGTYGYTF	TGCGCCAGCAGCCAAGAACAGGGCACCTATGGCTACACCTTC
TRBJ2-1	TRBV24-1	.	TRBD2	CATSDSPSGSKNEQFF	TGTGCCACCAGTGACTCCCCTAGCGGGAGTAAAAATGAGCAGTTCTTC
TRBJ2-5	TRBV6-5	.	TRBD2	CASSFGLAGGLETQYF	TGTGCCAGCAGTTTCGGACTAGCGGGAGGGCTAGAGACCCAGTACTTC
TRBJ2-3	TRBV15	.	.	CATSRDGRGRADTQYF	TGTGCCACCAGCAGAGATGGGAGGGGGAGGGCAGATACGCAGTATTTT
TRBJ1-1	TRBV5-8	.	TRBD1	CASSPGQGLWTEAFF	TGTGCCAGCAGCCCTGGACAGGGTTTGTGGACTGAAGCTTTCTTT
TRBJ1-3	TRBV7-9	.	.	CASSLGGSSSGNTIYF	TGTGCCAGCAGCTTAGGCGGGAGCTCCTCTGGAAACACCATATATTTT
TRBJ2-7	TRBV5-1	.	.	CASSATGHLTYEQYF	TGCGCCAGCAGCGCAACGGGACACCTGACCTACGAGCAGTACTTC
TRBJ1-6	TRBV5-6	.	.	CASSSGRGNSPLHF	TGTGCCAGCAGCTCCGGCAGGGGTAATTCACCCCTCCACTTT